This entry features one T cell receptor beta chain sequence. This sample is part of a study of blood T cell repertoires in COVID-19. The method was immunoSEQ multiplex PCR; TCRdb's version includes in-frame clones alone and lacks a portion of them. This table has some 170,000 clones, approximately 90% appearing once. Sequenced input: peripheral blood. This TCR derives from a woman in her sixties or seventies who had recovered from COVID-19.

Here the CDR3 DNA reads TGTGCCAGTAGTATAGGCGGCGGGCAGCCCATGACCGCCCTCGGTACGCAGTATTTT. Protein: CASSIGGGQPMTALGTQYF. V gene TRBV19 combines with J gene TRBJ2-3, with D tentatively TRBD2 (5 bases). There are 19 residues in the CDR3. Trimming removed 1 base at V and 8 bases at J, with 28 bases between. Looked up from germline, CDR1 is LNHDA and CDR2 is SQIVND (reference sequence).